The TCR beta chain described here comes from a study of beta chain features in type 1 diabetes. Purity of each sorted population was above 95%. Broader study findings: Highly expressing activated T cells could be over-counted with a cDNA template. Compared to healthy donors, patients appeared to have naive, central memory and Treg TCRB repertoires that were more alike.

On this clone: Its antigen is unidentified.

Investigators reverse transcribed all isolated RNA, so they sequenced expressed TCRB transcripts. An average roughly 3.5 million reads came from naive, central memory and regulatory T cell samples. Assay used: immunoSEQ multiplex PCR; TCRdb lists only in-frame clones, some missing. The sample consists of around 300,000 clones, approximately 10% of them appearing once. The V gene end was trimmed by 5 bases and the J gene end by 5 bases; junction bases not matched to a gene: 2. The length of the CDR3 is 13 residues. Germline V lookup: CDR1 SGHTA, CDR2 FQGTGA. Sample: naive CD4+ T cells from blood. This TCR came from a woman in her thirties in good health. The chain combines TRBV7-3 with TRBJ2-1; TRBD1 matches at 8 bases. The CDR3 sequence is CASSLGQDNEQFF. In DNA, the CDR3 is TGTGCCAGCAGCCTGGGACAGGACAATGAGCAGTTCTTC.